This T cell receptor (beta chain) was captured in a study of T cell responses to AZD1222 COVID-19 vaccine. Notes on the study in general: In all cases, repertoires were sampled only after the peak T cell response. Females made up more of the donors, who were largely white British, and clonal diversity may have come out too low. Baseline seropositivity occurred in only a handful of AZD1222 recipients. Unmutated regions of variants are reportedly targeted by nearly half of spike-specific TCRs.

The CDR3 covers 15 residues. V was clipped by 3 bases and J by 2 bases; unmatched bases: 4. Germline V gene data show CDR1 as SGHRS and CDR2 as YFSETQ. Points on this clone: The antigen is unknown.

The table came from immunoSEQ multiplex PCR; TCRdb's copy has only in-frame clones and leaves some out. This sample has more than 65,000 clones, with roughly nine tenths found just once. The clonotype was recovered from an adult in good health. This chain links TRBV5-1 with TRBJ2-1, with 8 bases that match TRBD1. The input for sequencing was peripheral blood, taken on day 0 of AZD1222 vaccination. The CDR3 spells CASSSGQEPYNEQFF. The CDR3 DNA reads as TGCGCCAGCAGCTCGGGACAGGAGCCCTACAATGAGCAGTTCTTC.